The clone carrying this T cell receptor (beta chain) was detected a few times. Germline V gene lookup returns CDR1 MDHEN and CDR2 SYDVKM. This CDR3 has 14 amino acids. After removal of 6 bases from V and 4 bases from J, the junction contained 7 bases not matched to a gene. The record originates from a study of T cells in Graves' hyperthyroidism and ophthalmopathy. TCR beta CDR3 regions were amplified from RNA transcripts. The study used the HTBI primer set for a first-round RT-PCR of the TCR CDR3. MiXCR, run by TCRdb on the multiplex PCR reads, gives a single entry per CDR3 protein. The repertoire has approximately 570,000 distinct CDR3 sequences, 20% of them found once; the top ten carry 45% to 50%. Each ophthalmopathy patient scored at least 3 on the Clinical Activity Score and at least 4 on NOSPECS grade, with duration under 3 months. Uncontrolled infection, other autoimmune disease, pregnancy or lactation led to exclusion. The PBMCs were taken from about 9.7 ml of fresh peripheral blood.

The sequence derives from a man aged 40-49 years with Graves' ophthalmopathy. The specimen sequenced was blood. The chain employs TRBV28 and TRBJ2-3; 7 bases match TRBD1. The CDR3 loop is CASSPDRPSDTQYF. The DNA for the CDR3 is TGTGCCAGCAGCCCGGACAGGCCATCAGATACGCAGTATTTT.